These T cell receptor beta chains were read from a single sample in a study of tumor and adjacent non-tumor tissue in lung cancer. Via MiXCR, TCRdb re-called the multiplex PCR reads, giving one row per CDR3 protein. This table has 77,000 or so distinct CDR3 sequences, about three quarters appearing once. Sequenced: lung tumor tissue. These receptors were collected from a woman aged 45-65 years with non-small cell lung cancer. Each CDR3 is given with its conserved first and last residue. Fields, in order: clone size, V gene, CDR3 length, CDR3 protein. Clone size is shown for a subset of rows, as once, few, many or a class of expanded clone.

. | TRBV4-1 | 16 | CASNQGTGGDTGELFF
. | TRBV11-2 | 15 | CTSNLEARGRAEQFF
medium-sized | TRBV15 | 12 | CATSRDENEQFF
. | TRBV5-5 | 15 | CVSSVNPDWNQPQHF
many | TRBV5-5 | 14 | CASSRNGRASDYTF
. | TRBV6-1 | 17 | CTSSGTGTGLSNYEQYF
. | TRBV6-2/TRBV6-3 | 14 | CASSSAGDSYEQCF
. | TRBV6-6 | 17 | CASNYSLAGGGQETQYF
. | TRBV7-9 | 15 | CANSLGAGSRDGYTF
. | TRBV5-1 | 13 | CASSPGGTAGYTF
. | TRBV6-1 | 16 | CTSSETLAGGPDTQYF
. | TRBV5-1 | 15 | CASGLGQGAINERFF